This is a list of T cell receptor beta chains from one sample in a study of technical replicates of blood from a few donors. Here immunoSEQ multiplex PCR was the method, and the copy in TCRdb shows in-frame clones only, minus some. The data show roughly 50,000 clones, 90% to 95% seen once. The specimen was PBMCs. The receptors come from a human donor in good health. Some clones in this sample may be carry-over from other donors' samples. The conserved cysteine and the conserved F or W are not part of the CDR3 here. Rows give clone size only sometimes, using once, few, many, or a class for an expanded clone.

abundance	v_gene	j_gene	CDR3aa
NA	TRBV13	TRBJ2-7	ASSSGQGYEQY
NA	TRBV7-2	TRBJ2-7	ASSSLAGGNILDSYEQY
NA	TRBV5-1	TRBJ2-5	ASSLGTSGRETQY
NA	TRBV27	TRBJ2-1	ASSTRGGEQF
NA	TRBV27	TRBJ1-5	ASSLSGVQPQH
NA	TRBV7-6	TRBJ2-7	ASSYGSVNLYEQY
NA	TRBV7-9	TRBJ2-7	ASSLSHEQY
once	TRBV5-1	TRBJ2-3	ASSPGLAGGTDTQY
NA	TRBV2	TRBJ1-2	ASSPGQGGGYT
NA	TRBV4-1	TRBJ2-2	ASSRWTSGESDTGELF
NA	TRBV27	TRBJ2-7	ASTRQGRGEQY
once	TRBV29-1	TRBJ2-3	SVGLANTDTQY
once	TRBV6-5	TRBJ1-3	ASSLSDTYSGNTIY
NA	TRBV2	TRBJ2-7	ASSEQTGSEQY
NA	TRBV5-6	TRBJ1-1	ASSYRDRGMNTEAF
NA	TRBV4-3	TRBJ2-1	ASSQDLDRGIGNEQF
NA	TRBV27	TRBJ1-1	ASSWGQMNTEAF
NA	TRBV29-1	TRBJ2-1	SGLRDRGENEQF
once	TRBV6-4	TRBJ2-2	ASSFIAGAPPGTGELF
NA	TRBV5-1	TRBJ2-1	ASSPSGAYNEQF
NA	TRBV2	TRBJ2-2	ASSLLAATGELF
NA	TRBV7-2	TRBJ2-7	ASTFGGANSYEQY
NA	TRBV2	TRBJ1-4	ASSRQGPNEKLF
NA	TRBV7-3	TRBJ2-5	ASSSGTGFKETQY
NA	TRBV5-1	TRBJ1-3	ASSLDTSGNTIY
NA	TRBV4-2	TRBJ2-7	ASSQDTLVSGGSYEQY
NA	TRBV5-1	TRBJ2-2	ASSTDRPNTGELF
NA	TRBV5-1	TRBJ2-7	ASTPLAGVPYEQY
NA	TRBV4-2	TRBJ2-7	ASSPGLAGADEQY
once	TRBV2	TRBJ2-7	ASRDIAGGNLYEQY
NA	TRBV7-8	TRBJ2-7	ASSLGRGPGYEQY
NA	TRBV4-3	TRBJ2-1	ASSQELTSAYNEQF
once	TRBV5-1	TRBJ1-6	ASSLAGRYSPLH
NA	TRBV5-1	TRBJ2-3	ASSLGLAMVADTQY
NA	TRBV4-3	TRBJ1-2	ASSQDPGNGYGYT